This T cell receptor (beta chain) was identified during a study of T cell changes during pregnancy in multiple sclerosis. Losses at the gene ends were 5 bases for V and 6 bases for J; bases not matched to a gene: 12. Germline V gene data show CDR1 as SGHTA and CDR2 as FQGNSA. This CDR3 has 16 amino acids. This clone appeared once. Here immunoSEQ multiplex PCR was the method, and the copy in TCRdb shows in-frame clones only, minus some. The table has roughly 40,000 clones, 92% seen once. The chain couples TRBV7-2 to TRBJ2-3; 9 bases match TRBD2. This TCR was sampled from a female donor with multiple sclerosis, enrolled in a pregnancy study. Sequences were derived from CD8+ T cells from peripheral blood mononuclear cells, sampled in the first trimester of pregnancy. CDR3 protein: CASSQTAFGLADTQYF. CDR3 in DNA: TGTGCCAGCAGCCAAACCGCCTTTGGACTAGCGGATACGCAGTATTTT.